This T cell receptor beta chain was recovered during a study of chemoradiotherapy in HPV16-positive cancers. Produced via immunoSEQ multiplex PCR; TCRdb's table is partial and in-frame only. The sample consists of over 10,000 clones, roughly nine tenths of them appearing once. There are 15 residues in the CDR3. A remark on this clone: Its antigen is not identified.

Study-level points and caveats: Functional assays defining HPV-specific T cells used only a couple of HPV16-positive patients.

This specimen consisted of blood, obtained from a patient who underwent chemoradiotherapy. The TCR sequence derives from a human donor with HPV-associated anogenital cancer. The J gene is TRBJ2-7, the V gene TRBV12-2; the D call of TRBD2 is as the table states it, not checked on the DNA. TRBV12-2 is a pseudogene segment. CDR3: CASRPRVPLTYEQYF. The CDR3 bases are TGTGCAAGTCGCCCCCGAGTACCGTTAACCTACGAGCAGTACTTC.